What follows describes a single T cell receptor beta chain. The sample belongs to a study of blood T cell repertoires in COVID-19. Cohort placement rested on clinical history that participants reported themselves. In the authors' methods: Amplified reference gene primers provided the basis for estimating nucleated cell counts. The repertoire was sequenced with immunoSEQ multiplex PCR; TCRdb's copy has only in-frame clones and lacks some. Clone size and the V and J calls come from that table; the DNA yielded D and trimming. The table has over 200,000 clones, around 86% seen once; the top ten hold roughly a sixth. What was sequenced was PBMCs or T cells enriched from blood (not recorded which). This TCR derives from a man between 18 and 35 years old who had recovered from COVID-19.

CDR3 amino acids: CASSQEFTGIAGGHETQYF. The CDR3, as DNA: TGTGCCAGCAGCCAAGAATTCACAGGGATAGCGGGGGGGCACGAGACCCAGTACTTC. This rearrangement joins TRBV3-1 (or the pseudogene TRBV3-2) to TRBJ2-5; TRBD2 agrees at 11 bases. Germline V lookup: CDR1 LGHDT, CDR2 YNNKEL (reference sequence). Germline trimming cut 0 bases from V and 5 bases from J; bases unmatched to any gene: 14. The CDR3 totals 19 residues.